This entry is about one TCR beta chain. V lost 8 bases to trimming and J lost 7 bases, with 17 bases between them. Per the germline V gene, CDR1 is SQVTM and CDR2 is ANQGSEA. The CDR3 has 12 amino acids. Here immunoSEQ multiplex PCR was the method, and the copy in TCRdb shows in-frame clones only, minus some. The sample carries about 49,000 clones, 70% to 90% recorded once. These data come from a study of control samples from healthy donors and cancer patients. Specimen: PBMCs. The TCR sequence derives from a woman aged 45-59 years with lung cancer. The gene calls are TRBV29-1 and TRBJ1-2; D gene ambiguous. DNA of the CDR3: TGCAGCTCATCAGATGAAATACGTGGCTACACCTTC. Translation gives CSSSDEIRGYTF.